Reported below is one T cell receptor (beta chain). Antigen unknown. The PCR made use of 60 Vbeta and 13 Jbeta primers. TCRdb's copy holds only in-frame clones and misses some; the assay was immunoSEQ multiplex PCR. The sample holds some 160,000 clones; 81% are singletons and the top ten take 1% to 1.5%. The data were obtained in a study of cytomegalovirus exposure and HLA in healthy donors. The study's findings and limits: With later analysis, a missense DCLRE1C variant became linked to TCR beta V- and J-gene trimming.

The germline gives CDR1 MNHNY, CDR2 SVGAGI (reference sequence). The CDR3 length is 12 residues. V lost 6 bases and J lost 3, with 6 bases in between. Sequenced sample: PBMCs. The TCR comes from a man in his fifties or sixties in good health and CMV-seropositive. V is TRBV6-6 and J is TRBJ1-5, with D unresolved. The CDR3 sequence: CASSYYNQPQHF. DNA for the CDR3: TGTGCCAGCAGCTATTACAATCAGCCCCAGCATTTT.